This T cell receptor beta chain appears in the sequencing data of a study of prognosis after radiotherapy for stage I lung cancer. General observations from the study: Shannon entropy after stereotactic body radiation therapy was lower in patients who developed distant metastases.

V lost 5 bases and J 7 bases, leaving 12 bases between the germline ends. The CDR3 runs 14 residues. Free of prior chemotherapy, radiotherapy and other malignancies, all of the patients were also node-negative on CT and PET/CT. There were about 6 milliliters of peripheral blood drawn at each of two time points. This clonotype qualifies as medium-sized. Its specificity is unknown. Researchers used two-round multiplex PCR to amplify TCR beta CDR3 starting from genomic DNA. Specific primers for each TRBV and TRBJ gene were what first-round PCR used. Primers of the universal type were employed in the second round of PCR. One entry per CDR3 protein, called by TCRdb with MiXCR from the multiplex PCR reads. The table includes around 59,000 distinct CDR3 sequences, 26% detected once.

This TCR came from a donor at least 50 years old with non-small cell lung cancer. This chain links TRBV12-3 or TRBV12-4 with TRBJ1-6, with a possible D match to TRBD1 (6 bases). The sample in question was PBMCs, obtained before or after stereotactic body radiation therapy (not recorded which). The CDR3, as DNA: TGTGCCAGCAGTCCCGGGACACGAAATTCACCCCTCCACTTT. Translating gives CASSPGTRNSPLHF.